The 19 T cell receptor beta chains below were found in one sample sequenced in a study of blood T cell repertoires in COVID-19. Assay: immunoSEQ multiplex PCR; the TCRdb copy retains only in-frame clones and omits some. The repertoire holds under 200,000 clones, with approximately 83% as singletons. The material sequenced was PBMCs or T cells enriched from blood (not recorded which). These receptors were obtained from a woman aged 60 to 75 who had recovered from COVID-19.

As for this clone: This sample includes further DNA sequences coding for the same CDR3. The chain combines TRBV30 with TRBJ1-1; a weak D match, TRBD1 (5 bases). Trimming stripped 2 bases from V and 4 bases from J, with 8 bases between. Germline-derived CDR1 and CDR2 are GTSNPN and SVGIG (reference sequence). The CDR3 runs 12 residues. The DNA of the CDR3 is TGTGCCTGGAGTAGGGGTATCACTGAAGCTTTCTTT. It codes for CAWSRGITEAFF.

The rearrangement links TRBV12-3 or TRBV12-4 to TRBJ1-2; D is possibly TRBD1 (6 bases). The length of the CDR3 is 13 residues. Trimming shortened V by 5 bases and J by 8 bases, and 15 bases separated the two germline ends. Here the CDR3 DNA reads TGTGCCAGCAGTCTAAACTCCGGGACAGGCTACACCTTC. Protein product: CASSLNSGTGYTF.

The chain recombines TRBV30 with TRBJ1-2; possible D gene TRBD1, 5 bases. CDR3 length: 16 amino acids. V gave up 6 bases and J gave up 7 bases, with 27 bases separating them. The V gene's germline CDR1 is GTSNPN and CDR2 SVGIG (reference sequence). Here the CDR3 reads CACSLSHWGVRSGYTF. The CDR3 coding sequence is TGTGCCTGTTCCTTGAGTCATTGGGGGGTGAGAAGTGGCTACACCTTC.

The chain combines TRBV6-5 with TRBJ1-5; maybe TRBD1 (5 bases). CDR1 MNHEY and CDR2 SVGAGI come from the germline V gene. The CDR3 has 14 amino acids. The germline V and J ends were trimmed by 5 bases and 2 bases, with 10 bases remaining between them. For the CDR3, the DNA is TGTGCCAGCAGTCAGGGATGGGGCAATCAGCCCCAGCATTTT. Translation: CASSQGWGNQPQHF.

V is TRBV6-1 and J is TRBJ1-5, with 7 bases that match TRBD1. The CDR3 sequence is 16 residues long. Germline V gene data show CDR1 as MNHNS and CDR2 as SASEGT. Trimming cost V 1 base and J 0 bases; bases outside gene matches: 3. Here the CDR3 reads CASSEVQGHSNQPQHF. The CDR3 DNA reads TGTGCCAGCAGTGAAGTACAGGGGCATAGCAATCAGCCCCAGCATTTT.

This rearrangement joins TRBV21-1 to TRBJ2-7; the table names TRBD2, a call not compared with the DNA. TRBV21-1 is a listed pseudogene. CDR3 length: 16 residues. CDR3 in amino acids: CASSLEGPLASFEQYF. CDR3 coding DNA: TGTGCCAGCAGTCTCGAGGGGCCACTAGCCTCTTTCGAGCAGTACTTC.

The chain carries TRBV30 and TRBJ1-6; no definite D call. Trimming took off 2 bases at V and 8 bases at J, with 19 bases between the two ends. The CDR3 contains 16 residues. Germline CDR1 reads GTSNPN; CDR2 reads SVGIG (reference sequence). The CDR3 DNA is TGTGCCTGGAGTACGTCCGGGTTTTCTCCCGATTCACCCCTCCACTTT. Translation gives CAWSTSGFSPDSPLHF.

This sequence joins TRBV5-1 and TRBJ2-7; 9 positions match TRBD2. CDR3 length: 14 amino acids. The trim removed 2 bases at V and 4 bases at J, leaving 4 bases unmatched. The germline CDR1 and CDR2 sequences are SGHRS and YFSETQ. In nucleotides, the CDR3 is TGCGCCAGCAGCTTTAGCGGGAGCAGGTACGAGCAGTACTTC. This sequence encodes CASSFSGSRYEQYF.

The chain couples TRBV2 to TRBJ2-7; TRBD1 is a possible D gene (5 bases). This CDR3 is built from 13 residues. In germline, CDR1 is SNHLY, CDR2 FYNNEI. V lost 9 bases to trimming and J lost 4 bases, with 16 bases between them. CDR3 nucleotide sequence: TGTGCCAGTAAACGAGGACAATTTTACGAGCAGTACTTC. Its translation: CASKRGQFYEQYF.

The sample holds a few counts of this clone. This rearrangement joins TRBV28 to TRBJ1-1, with 9 nucleotides matching TRBD1. This CDR3 comprises 15 residues. Unmatched junction bases numbered 7, after V lost 8 bases and J lost 0 bases. Germline CDR1 and CDR2: MDHEN and SYDVKM. The CDR3 coding sequence is TGTGCCAGCCTACAGGGGGCCCTTGTGAACACTGAAGCTTTCTTT. Residues: CASLQGALVNTEAFF.

The chain has TRBV11-3 and TRBJ2-3, with a weak D call TRBD1 (6 bases). The germline CDR1 and CDR2 sequences are SGHNT and YENEEA. With 5 bases removed from V and 2 bases from J, the gap between germline ends came to 11 bases. This CDR3 has 14 residues. CDR3 region: CASSPQGYTDTQYF. The CDR3 DNA follows: TGTGCCAGCAGCCCTCAGGGGTACACAGATACGCAGTATTTT.

The chain uses TRBV28 and TRBJ1-2; TRBD1 matches at 7 bases. From germline, CDR1 is MDHEN and CDR2 SYDVKM. CDR3 length: 15 residues. The V and J ends lost 5 bases and 0 bases, in that order; junction bases with no gene match: 6. This CDR3 is CASSHGTATNYGYTF. DNA of the CDR3: TGTGCCAGCAGTCATGGGACAGCTACTAACTATGGCTACACCTTC.

This chain links TRBV5-1 with TRBJ2-1; TRBD2 might be the D (5 bases). Germline CDR1 is SGHRS and CDR2 is YFSETQ. V was shortened by 3 bases and J by 4 bases, with 11 bases between the two germline ends. This CDR3 contains 14 residues. The CDR3 nucleotides are TGCGCCAGCAGCTCCCAACTAGTATACAATGAGCAGTTCTTC. Its protein product is CASSSQLVYNEQFF.

The V call is TRBV30, the J call TRBJ1-5, with D tentatively TRBD1 (6 bases). The V gene lost 2 bases and the J gene lost 5 bases, with 13 bases spanning the gap. Germline CDR1 is GTSNPN and CDR2 is SVGIG (reference sequence). The length of the CDR3 is 14 residues. As DNA, the CDR3 is TGTGCCTGGAGTAGGGGGGGGATCTATCAGCCCCAGCATTTT. This codes for CAWSRGGIYQPQHF. Looking up the rest from reference TRBV30 and TRBJ1-5 gives the full variable domain: SQTIHQWPATLVQPVGSPLSLECTVEGTSNPNLYWYRQAAGRGLQLLFYSVGIGQISSEVPQNLSASRPQDRQFILSSKKLLLSDSGFYLCAWSRGGIYQPQHFGDGTRLSIL.

The chain is built from TRBV7-9 and TRBJ1-4; no firm D call. Deletions cut 5 bases from V and 4 bases from J, with 8 bases between. The CDR3 has 13 residues. Germline V CDR1 and CDR2: SEHNR, FQNEAQ (reference sequence). CDR3 bases: TGTGCCAGCAGCGGGCAGATTAATGAAAAACTGTTTTTT. Protein: CASSGQINEKLFF.

This chain joins TRBV16 and TRBJ1-1; D call uncertain. Germline V gene lookup returns CDR1 KGHSY and CDR2 FQNENV. V was trimmed by 2 bases and J by 0 bases, leaving 13 bases between them. There are 16 residues in the CDR3. CDR3 coding DNA: TGTGCCAGCAGCCAAGAGGTAAACACAATGAACACTGAAGCTTTCTTT. Its protein product is CASSQEVNTMNTEAFF.

CDR3 sequence: CASSLTPRDWSYNEQFF. In DNA, the CDR3 is TGCGCCAGCAGCTTAACTCCCCGGGACTGGTCGTACAATGAGCAGTTCTTC. The chain combines TRBV5-1 with TRBJ2-1; perhaps TRBD2 as D (6 bases). Germline V CDR1 and CDR2: SGHRS, YFSETQ. V was shortened by 2 bases and J by 4 bases, with 19 bases between the two germline ends. The CDR3 has 17 residues.

In DNA form, the CDR3 reads TGTGCCGGGGGGTCGACAGTCCAAAACTATGGCTACACCTTC. As protein: CAGGSTVQNYGYTF. The chain is built from TRBV21-1 and TRBJ1-2. TRBV21-1 corresponds to a pseudogene. The CDR3 extends over 14 amino acids.

The chain employs TRBV5-5 and TRBJ2-1, with D tentatively TRBD2 (6 bases). The germline V gene encodes CDR1 SGHKS and CDR2 YYEKEE (reference sequence). This CDR3 has 16 residues. The germline V and J ends were trimmed by 3 bases and 3 bases, with 16 bases remaining between them. CDR3 amino acids: CASSSLAENLYNEQFF. The CDR3 bases are TGTGCCAGCAGCTCATTAGCGGAGAACCTCTACAATGAGCAGTTCTTC.